The rows below give T cell receptor beta chains drawn from one sample of a study of T cell responses to AZD1222 COVID-19 vaccine. The repertoire was sequenced with immunoSEQ multiplex PCR; TCRdb's copy has only in-frame clones and lacks some. The sample records 130,000 to 150,000 clones, 85% to 90% being singletons. Sample: peripheral blood, taken 28 days after the second AZD1222 dose. The receptor source for this set is an adult who received the AZD1222 COVID-19 vaccine. Both conserved end residues are part of each CDR3. The D gene is left open where the match is weak.

J	D	V	CDR3
TRBJ1-4	.	TRBV18	CASSPQAGTTNEKLFF
TRBJ2-1	.	TRBV11-2	CASSSLALTYNEQFF
TRBJ1-3	TRBD1	TRBV7-2	CASSLAQGVGNTIYF
TRBJ2-1	.	TRBV7-9	CASSSWDAGLDEQFF
TRBJ1-6	.	TRBV6-1	CASSEAWQGYSPLHF
TRBJ1-6	.	TRBV30	CAWSDPPVHF
TRBJ1-2	.	TRBV10-3	CAISAKGLGGYTF
TRBJ1-2	.	TRBV29-1	CSATMPVEYGYTF
TRBJ2-1	.	TRBV4-2	CASSPGSYNEQFF
TRBJ1-3	.	TRBV5-1	CASSLNAAGGGNTIYF
TRBJ1-4	.	TRBV11-2	CASSPTKGDEKLFF
TRBJ2-3	.	TRBV6-5	CAGRTASTDTQYF
TRBJ1-1	.	TRBV19	CASIGDTLNTEAFF
TRBJ2-3	.	TRBV11-2	CASSSITDTQYF
TRBJ2-1	.	TRBV10-1	CASSRDSYNEQFF